These 18 T cell receptor beta chains were sequenced from one sample in a study of cytomegalovirus exposure and HLA in healthy donors. The primer mix had 60 Vbeta and 13 Jbeta primers. Data came from immunoSEQ multiplex PCR; TCRdb stores just in-frame clones and leaves some out. The repertoire consists of about 80,000 clones, with roughly 80% occurring once and the leading ten covering 32%. Specimen: PBMCs. The source is a man in his fifties in good health and CMV-seropositive.

This sequence joins TRBV4-2 and TRBJ2-3; 9 nucleotides match TRBD1. Germline V gives CDR1 LGHNA, CDR2 YNFKEQ. This CDR3 comprises 15 residues. The trim removed 2 bases at V and 4 bases at J, leaving 4 bases unmatched. The CDR3 is CASSQRDREADTQYF. CDR3 in DNA: TGTGCCAGCAGCCAAAGGGACAGGGAGGCAGATACGCAGTATTTT.

V is TRBV14 and J is TRBJ2-7; tentatively, D is TRBD1 (7 bases). V lost 1 base and J lost 6, with 16 bases in between. This CDR3 spans 15 amino acids. Germline loops: CDR1 SGHDN, CDR2 FVKESK. The CDR3 DNA follows: TGTGCCAGCAGCCAAGGCAGCCGGGGGACAGTCGAGCAGTACTTC. Translating gives CASSQGSRGTVEQYF.

The V and J genes are TRBV6-5 and TRBJ2-5; possible D gene TRBD2, 6 bases. The germline gives CDR1 MNHEY, CDR2 SVGAGI. The CDR3 totals 15 residues. V was pared by 6 bases and J by 5 bases, with 19 bases between. CDR3 nucleotides: TGTGCCAGCAGCCCGTCGGGAGTAGTAGGGGAGACCCAGTACTTC. Amino acids: CASSPSGVVGETQYF.

The chain has TRBV18 and TRBJ1-1; TRBD1 matches at 9 bases. Germline CDR1 reads KGHSH; CDR2 reads LQKENI. The CDR3 sequence is 13 residues long. Losses at the gene ends were 8 bases for V and 5 bases for J; bases not matched to a gene: 6. In nucleotides, the CDR3 is TGTGCCAGCCAACAGGGGGCGCAAACTGAAGCTTTCTTT. As protein: CASQQGAQTEAFF. The full variable domain, completed using reference TRBV18 and TRBJ1-1, is NAGVMQNPRHLVRRRGQEARLRCSPMKGHSHVYWYRQLPEEGLKFMVYLQKENIIDESGMPKERFSAEFPKEGPSILRIQQVVRGDSAAYFCASQQGAQTEAFFGQGTRLTVV.

This sequence joins TRBV7-9 and TRBJ1-1; 10 positions agree with TRBD1. Looked up from germline, CDR1 is SEHNR and CDR2 is FQNEAQ (reference sequence). The V gene end was trimmed by 8 bases and the J gene end by 4 bases; junction bases not matched to a gene: 4. The CDR3 extends over 13 amino acids. The CDR3 region is CASLDRGSTEAFF. DNA for the CDR3: TGTGCCAGCCTGGACAGGGGGAGCACTGAAGCTTTCTTT.

The rearrangement links TRBV30 to TRBJ1-6; D is possibly TRBD1 (5 bases). The CDR3 has 13 residues. Per the germline V gene, CDR1 is GTSNPN and CDR2 is SVGIG (reference sequence). Trimming stripped 8 bases from V and 13 bases from J, with 21 bases between. The CDR3 DNA follows: TGTGCCAAAACCCCCGGGGGATTGAACCCCCTCCACTTT. It yields the protein CAKTPGGLNPLHF.

This sequence joins TRBV6-5 and TRBJ2-5; tentative D call: TRBD2 (6 bases). The end of the DNA is better explained by TRBJ2-7, so the J call may be wrong. The CDR3 runs to 14 residues. Germline lookup yields CDR1 MNHEY and CDR2 SVGAGI. The DNA for the CDR3 is TGTGCCAGCAGTTACTCTCGGGGGTCCTACGAGCAGTACTTC. Residues: CASSYSRGSYEQYF.

This clone has just one count. The rearrangement links TRBV2 to TRBJ1-1, with D hard to call. V was trimmed by 1 base and J by 4 bases, leaving 4 bases between them. The CDR3 sequence is 12 residues long. Germline V gives CDR1 SNHLY, CDR2 FYNNEI. The CDR3 here is CASSEDGTEAFF. Here the CDR3 DNA reads TGTGCCAGCAGTGAAGACGGCACTGAAGCTTTCTTT.

For the CDR3, the DNA is TGTGCCAGCAGCTTAGACAGGGCTTACGAGCAGTACTTC. Translation gives CASSLDRAYEQYF. The chain joins TRBV5-4 to TRBJ2-7, with 7 bases identical to TRBD1. The germline V gene encodes CDR1 SGHNT and CDR2 YYREEE (reference sequence). V was pared by 2 bases and J by 4 bases, with 3 bases of the junction left unmatched. The CDR3 is made up of 13 amino acids.

The rearrangement joins TRBV5-1 to TRBJ2-7, with TRBD1 matching over 8 bases. The CDR3 covers 14 residues. The J segment lost 3 bases and the V segment lost 7 bases, leaving 9 bases of the junction unmatched. Germline CDR1 SGHRS, CDR2 YFSETQ. This chain's CDR3 is CASGGTGPSYEQYF. The CDR3 nucleotides are TGCGCCAGCGGCGGGACAGGACCGAGCTACGAGCAGTACTTC.

This chain uses TRBV7-4 with TRBJ1-5, with 10 bases fitting TRBD1. Trimming cost V 3 bases and J 2 bases; bases outside gene matches: 10. This CDR3 spans 18 amino acids. The germline V gene has CDR1 SGHVT and CDR2 SQSDAQ. As DNA, the CDR3 is TGTGCCAGCAGCTTGGGTAGACAGGGGGCGGTGGGCAATCAGCCCCAGCATTTT. Translating gives CASSLGRQGAVGNQPQHF. The entire variable domain, with the rest obtained from reference TRBV7-4 and TRBJ1-5, is as follows: GAGVSQSPRYKVAKRGRDVALRCDSISGHVTLYWYRQTLGQGSEVLTYSQSDAQRDKSGRPSGRFSAERPERSVSTLKIQRTEQGDSAVYLCASSLGRQGAVGNQPQHFGDGTRLSIL.

V and J are TRBV6-1 and TRBJ2-7; weak D call: TRBD1 (6 bases). Germline CDR1 is MNHNS and CDR2 is SASEGT. V lost 6 bases to trimming and J lost 2 bases, with 14 bases between them. This CDR3 spans 14 amino acids. The chain's CDR3 is CASSLPGHTYEQYF. In DNA, the CDR3 is TGTGCCAGCAGCTTACCGGGACACACCTACGAGCAGTACTTC.

The J gene is TRBJ2-7, the V gene TRBV5-4; TRBD2 aligns across 11 bases. V shed 4 bases, J shed 3 bases, and the junction held 3 bases outside the gene matches. CDR3 length equals 14 residues. Looked up from germline, CDR1 is SGHNT and CDR2 is YYREEE (reference sequence). The CDR3 spells CASSRLAGFYEQYF. The CDR3 region has the DNA TGTGCCAGCAGCCGACTAGCGGGGTTCTACGAGCAGTACTTC.

The genes are TRBV7-9 and TRBJ1-1, with D uncertain. The CDR3 loop spans 12 amino acids. Germline CDR1 reads SEHNR; CDR2 reads FQNEAQ (reference sequence). The V gene lost 5 bases and the J gene lost 2 bases, with 6 bases spanning the gap. The CDR3 protein is CASSTANTEAFF. The CDR3 DNA reads TGTGCCAGCAGCACAGCCAACACTGAAGCTTTCTTT.

The rearrangement links TRBV13 to TRBJ2-7; weak D call: TRBD1 (6 bases). The CDR3 consists of 14 residues. Trimming cost V 5 bases and J 3 bases, with 14 bases left between them. The germline gives CDR1 PRHDT, CDR2 FYEKMQ (reference sequence). CDR3 bases: TGTGCCAGCAGCGCCTTCGACAGGATCTACGAGCAGTACTTC. It is translated as CASSAFDRIYEQYF.

The table lists this clone with a count of one. The chain couples TRBV18 to TRBJ1-2; 8 nucleotides align to TRBD1. The CDR3 length is 19 residues. Per the germline V gene, CDR1 is KGHSH and CDR2 is LQKENI. With 1 base clipped from V and 1 base from J, the junction kept 14 bases outside the gene matches. The CDR3 region has the DNA TGTGCCAGCTCACCACTGAAACCGGGACAGGCCTTCAATAACTATGGCTACACCTTC. This encodes CASSPLKPGQAFNNYGYTF. Variable domain in full (rest from reference TRBV18 and TRBJ1-2): NAGVMQNPRHLVRRRGQEARLRCSPMKGHSHVYWYRQLPEEGLKFMVYLQKENIIDESGMPKERFSAEFPKEGPSILRIQQVVRGDSAAYFCASSPLKPGQAFNNYGYTFGSGTRLTVV.

The chain uses TRBV19 and TRBJ2-4; 8 nucleotides match TRBD2. V lost 2 bases, J lost 1 base, and 10 bases stayed unmatched. In germline, CDR1 is LNHDA, CDR2 SQIVND (reference sequence). This CDR3 is 18 amino acids long. This CDR3 is CASSIIMSGSMAKNIQYF. The CDR3 nucleotides read TGTGCCAGTAGTATAATCATGAGCGGGAGCATGGCCAAAAACATTCAGTACTTC.

The rearrangement links TRBV7-2 to TRBJ2-1; D remains unclear. Trimming pared 7 bases from V and 0 bases from J, leaving 13 bases between. The CDR3 runs to 15 residues. Germline V gene sequence: CDR1 SGHTA, CDR2 FQGNSA. The CDR3 nucleotides are TGTGCCAGCACCCCCTTATTTAGCTCCTACAATGAGCAGTTCTTC. Encoded protein: CASTPLFSSYNEQFF. The variable domain in full, completed from reference TRBV7-2 and TRBJ2-1, reads GAGVSQSPSNKVTEKGKDVELRCDPISGHTALYWYRQSLGQGLEFLIYFQGNSAPDKSGLPSDRFSAERTGGSVSTLTIQRTQQEDSAVYLCASTPLFSSYNEQFFGPGTRLTVL.